Listed here are 20 T cell receptor beta chains from one sample, sequenced in a study of blood T cell repertoires in COVID-19 (TCRdb year 2020). Receptors were amplified or captured by the immunoSEQ multiplex PCR assay. The immuneACCESS repertoire file appears here via TCRdb, limited to in-frame rearrangements. These files lack a portion of the clones; in checked studies, under half of the deficit traces to unresolved V genes, and the cause of the others is not known. This sample lists approximately 72,000 clones; around 78% were detected once. The ten biggest clones cover over 15% of the sample. The sequenced material came from peripheral blood. The receptors originated from a woman aged 80 or over with acute or convalescent COVID-19.

V is TRBV6-5 and J is TRBJ2-5, with TRBD1 identical over 8 bases. The germline V gene has CDR1 MNHEY and CDR2 SVGAGI. The V segment lost 6 bases and the J segment 5 bases; nucleotides outside the gene matches: 8. This CDR3 is 14 amino acids long. The CDR3 spells CASRDRAPPETQYF. The CDR3 DNA follows: TGTGCCAGCAGGGACAGGGCGCCACCGGAGACCCAGTACTTC.

The chain carries TRBV28 and TRBJ2-7, with TRBD2 identical over 7 bases. The CDR3 extends over 15 amino acids. V lost 7 bases to trimming and J lost 2 bases; unmatched junction nucleotides: 11. From germline, CDR1 is MDHEN and CDR2 SYDVKM. The CDR3 DNA reads TGTGCCAGCATTTCACCAGCGGGACCTACCTACGAGCAGTACTTC. It codes for CASISPAGPTYEQYF.

J is TRBJ2-7 and V is TRBV2; 13 positions agree with TRBD2. This CDR3 contains 15 residues. The J segment lost 2 bases and the V segment lost 6 bases, leaving 4 bases of the junction unmatched. In germline, CDR1 is SNHLY, CDR2 FYNNEI. The CDR3, as DNA: TGTGCCAGCAGGGGGACTAGCGGGATACCCTACGAGCAGTACTTC. Protein: CASRGTSGIPYEQYF.

V and J are TRBV11-2 and TRBJ1-6, with D maybe TRBD1 (5 bases). The CDR3 spans 15 residues. Trimming left V 4 bases short and J 7 bases short, with 14 bases between. Germline assignment: CDR1 SGHAT and CDR2 FQNNGV. The CDR3 sequence: CASSWARGGNSPLHF. In DNA, the CDR3 is TGTGCCAGCAGCTGGGCTAGGGGTGGGAATTCACCCCTCCACTTT.

This clone was seen once. V usage is TRBV28 and J usage is TRBJ1-1; D not certain. This CDR3 contains 14 residues. V was pared by 7 bases and J by 1 base, with 13 bases between. Per germline, CDR1 MDHEN and CDR2 SYDVKM. This chain's CDR3 is CASTVGSTNTEAFF. In DNA, the CDR3 is TGTGCCAGCACCGTTGGGAGTACGAACACTGAAGCTTTCTTT.

V and J are TRBV19 and TRBJ2-6; D might be TRBD1 (6 bases). Germline lookup yields CDR1 LNHDA and CDR2 SQIVND (reference sequence). Trimming left V 10 bases short and J 0 bases short, with 16 bases between. The CDR3 loop spans 16 amino acids. The CDR3 reads CATGADRRSGANVLTF. The CDR3 DNA reads as TGTGCCACGGGTGCCGACAGGCGCTCTGGGGCCAACGTCCTGACTTTC.

CDR3: CASSPLAVGSGANVLTF. The CDR3 coding sequence is TGTGCCAGCAGCCCCCTCGCGGTTGGCTCTGGGGCCAACGTCCTGACTTTC. This chain joins TRBV7-9 and TRBJ2-6; unclear D gene. Trimming removed 5 bases at V and 0 bases at J, with 14 bases between. CDR3 length: 17 amino acids. CDR1 is SEHNR and CDR2 is FQNEAQ in the germline V gene (reference sequence).

This chain joins TRBV7-9 and TRBJ1-2; no reliable D call. In germline, CDR1 is SEHNR, CDR2 FQNEAQ (reference sequence). The CDR3 is 12 residues long. V lost 1 base, J lost 3 bases, and 3 bases lay in between. CDR3 amino acids: CASSLVDYGYTF. CDR3 in DNA: TGTGCCAGCAGCTTAGTCGACTATGGCTACACCTTC.

This chain uses TRBV11-3 with TRBJ1-1, with D tentatively TRBD1 (6 bases). Trimming left V 4 bases short and J 1 base short, with 10 bases between. CDR1 and CDR2 (germline): SGHNT, YENEEA. The CDR3 length is 14 residues. Here the CDR3 DNA reads TGTGCCAGCAGCTCAAGGACAGCGAACACTGAAGCTTTCTTT. As protein: CASSSRTANTEAFF. The entire variable domain, with the rest obtained from reference TRBV11-3 and TRBJ1-1, is as follows: EAGVVQSPRYKIIEKKQPVAFWCNPISGHNTLYWYLQNLGQGPELLIRYENEEAVDDSQLPKDRFSAERLKGVDSTLKIQPAELGDSAVYLCASSSRTANTEAFFGQGTRLTVV.

The chain recombines TRBV6-5 with TRBJ1-1; maybe TRBD1 (6 bases). Germline CDR1 reads MNHEY; CDR2 reads SVGAGI. CDR3 length: 14 amino acids. Trimming took off 8 bases at V and 6 bases at J, with 19 bases between the two ends. In nucleotides, the CDR3 is TGTGCCAGCCGGCAACGCGGGGGCTCCGCTGAAGCTTTCTTT. It translates to CASRQRGGSAEAFF.

The rearrangement joins TRBV30 to TRBJ2-4; 9 bases are a match to TRBD1. Per germline, CDR1 GTSNPN and CDR2 SVGIG (reference sequence). The CDR3 covers 15 residues. J was trimmed by 7 bases and V by 2 bases; bases with no gene match: 9. The CDR3 loop is CAWSLTGGAVNIQYF. CDR3 nucleotides: TGTGCCTGGAGTTTAACAGGGGGCGCGGTGAACATTCAGTACTTC.

In its sample, this clone was seen once. The chain links TRBV12-5 to TRBJ2-7; maybe TRBD1 (6 bases). The CDR3 length is 13 residues. Germline CDR1 reads LGHNT; CDR2 reads FRNRAP. V lost 6 bases to trimming and J lost 1 base, with 10 bases between them. The CDR3 is CASGRDNSYEQYF. The CDR3 DNA is TGTGCTAGTGGCCGGGACAATTCCTACGAGCAGTACTTC.

The chain joins TRBV9 to TRBJ2-5; no clear D gene. Trimming removed 3 bases from V and 0 bases from J, with 3 bases in between. Germline loops: CDR1 SGDLS, CDR2 YYNGEE. The CDR3 has 12 amino acids. The CDR3 sequence: CASSANQETQYF. The CDR3 region has the DNA TGTGCCAGCAGCGCCAACCAAGAGACCCAGTACTTC.

The chain uses TRBV4-1 and TRBJ2-3; the D is unclear. Trimming cost V 0 bases and J 7 bases, with 11 bases left between them. This CDR3 has 14 residues. CDR1 is MGHRA, CDR2 YSYEKL, per germline. The CDR3 reads CASSQDRGGNTQYF. The CDR3 DNA follows: TGCGCCAGCAGCCAAGATCGAGGCGGTAATACGCAGTATTTT.

The chain recombines TRBV27 with TRBJ2-1; TRBD2 matches at 10 bases. Trimming took 7 bases from V and 5 from J; bases not matched to a gene: 8. Germline values: CDR1 MNHEY, CDR2 SMNVEV (reference sequence). The CDR3 loop spans 15 amino acids. The CDR3 nucleotides are TGTGCCAGCATCTCTTTCCTAGCGGGAGACAATGAGCAGTTCTTC. Amino acid sequence: CASISFLAGDNEQFF.

The CDR3 nucleotides are TGTGCCAGCAGCTTCTACGGACAGGGGACGCATAGCAATCAGCCCCAGCATTTT. This gives the protein CASSFYGQGTHSNQPQHF. This chain links TRBV7-2 with TRBJ1-5; 9 bases fit TRBD1. V shed 3 bases and J 0 bases; nucleotides not matched to a gene: 9. Germline V gene lookup returns CDR1 SGHTA and CDR2 FQGNSA. The CDR3 loop spans 18 amino acids. Together with reference TRBV7-2 and TRBJ1-5, the CDR3 gives the full variable domain: GAGVSQSPSNKVTEKGKDVELRCDPISGHTALYWYRQSLGQGLEFLIYFQGNSAPDKSGLPSDRFSAERTGGSVSTLTIQRTQQEDSAVYLCASSFYGQGTHSNQPQHFGDGTRLSIL.

CDR3 region: CASSQETSGGTDTQYF. CDR3 in DNA: TGTGCCAGCAGCCAAGAGACTAGCGGGGGCACAGATACGCAGTATTTT. V gene TRBV3-1 (or the pseudogene TRBV3-2) combines with J gene TRBJ2-3, with 11 bases aligning to TRBD2. Per germline, CDR1 LGHDT and CDR2 YNNKEL (reference sequence). The junction had 0 bases not matched to a gene; V was cut back by 0 bases and J by 1 base. CDR3 length: 16 residues.

V and J are TRBV5-1 and TRBJ2-3, with 12 nucleotides matching TRBD2. CDR3 length: 17 amino acids. Germline CDR1 reads SGHRS; CDR2 reads YFSETQ. V dropped 1 base and J dropped 5; count of bases not matched to a gene: 8. CDR3 DNA sequence: TGCGCCAGCAGCTTGAAAATACTAGCGGGAGGTGGAGATACGCAGTATTTT. Translation: CASSLKILAGGGDTQYF.

The chain recombines TRBV15 with TRBJ1-5, with 7 bases identical to TRBD1. The CDR3 extends over 13 amino acids. V lost 6 bases, J lost 9 bases, and 8 bases stayed unmatched. The germline V gene has CDR1 LNHNV and CDR2 YYDKDF (reference sequence). DNA for the CDR3: TGTGCCACCAGTAAAGACAGGGTCGGGCCCCAGCATTTT. This gives the protein CATSKDRVGPQHF.

The chain recombines TRBV3-1 (or the pseudogene TRBV3-2) with TRBJ2-7; no clear D. CDR1 and CDR2 (germline): LGHDT, YNNKEL (reference sequence). The CDR3 consists of 15 residues. Trimming shortened V by 3 bases and J by 4 bases, and 16 bases separated the two germline ends. The CDR3 protein is CASSQRSASVYEQYF. CDR3 sequence (DNA): TGTGCCAGCAGCCAGAGGTCGGCCAGCGTATACGAGCAGTACTTC.